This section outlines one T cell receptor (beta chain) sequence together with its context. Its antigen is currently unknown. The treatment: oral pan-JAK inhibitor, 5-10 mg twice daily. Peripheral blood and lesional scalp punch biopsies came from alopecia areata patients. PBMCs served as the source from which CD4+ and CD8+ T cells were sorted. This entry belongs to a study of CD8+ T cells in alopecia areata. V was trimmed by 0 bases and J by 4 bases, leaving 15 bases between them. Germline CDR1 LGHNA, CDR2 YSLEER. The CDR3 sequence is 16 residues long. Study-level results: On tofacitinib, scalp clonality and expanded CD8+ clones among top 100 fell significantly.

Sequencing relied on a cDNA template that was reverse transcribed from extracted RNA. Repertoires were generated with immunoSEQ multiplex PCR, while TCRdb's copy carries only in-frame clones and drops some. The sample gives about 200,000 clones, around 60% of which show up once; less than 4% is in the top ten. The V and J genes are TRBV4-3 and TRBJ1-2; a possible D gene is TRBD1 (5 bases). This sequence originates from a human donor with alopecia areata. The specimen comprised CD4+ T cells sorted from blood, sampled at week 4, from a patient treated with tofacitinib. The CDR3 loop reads CASSQDPRGGVYGYTF. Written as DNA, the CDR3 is TGCGCCAGCAGCCAAGACCCTCGGGGGGGGGTCTATGGCTACACCTTC.